The 16 T cell receptor beta chains below all came from one sample that was sequenced in a study of Graves' ophthalmopathy and Graves' hyperthyroidism (dated 2018 in TCRdb). Reads for this sample came from an Illumina HiSeq 2000. For repertoire sequencing, TCR beta CDR3 regions were amplified from RNA transcripts. HTBI primers and the Qiagen OneStep RT-PCR kit were used in a first-round RT-PCR, which was followed by a second-round multiplex PCR, size selection and purification. The public reads were run again by TCRdb, first through fastp at Q25 and then through MiXCR, and only productive beta chains were kept. CDR3 protein sequences are deduplicated, and each keeps its most common genes and DNA. The sample yields 40,000 to 50,000 distinct CDR3 sequences; around half were counted once. Less than 25% of the sample goes to the ten largest clones. The sequencing input was peripheral blood. The receptors were sampled from an adult man with Graves' ophthalmopathy.

The rearrangement joins TRBV20-1 to TRBJ2-3, with D uncertain. This CDR3 has 13 residues. Germline assignment: CDR1 DFQATT and CDR2 SNEGSKA (reference sequence). V lost 7 bases, J lost 0 bases, and 11 bases lay in between. The CDR3, as DNA: TGCAGTGTTTTCGGCTGTAGCACAGATACGCAGTATTTT. Encoded protein: CSVFGCSTDTQYF.

At least ten counts were recorded for this clonotype. V and J are TRBV7-9 and TRBJ2-1; TRBD2 matches at 13 bases. Germline V lookup: CDR1 SEHNR, CDR2 FQNEAQ (reference sequence). This CDR3 has 15 amino acids. V lost 5 bases and J lost 8; bases outside the gene matches: 6. CDR3 nucleotide sequence: TGTGCCAGCAGCATAACTAGCGGGGGGGCCTATGAGCAGTTCTTC. Its translation: CASSITSGGAYEQFF.

The rearrangement uses TRBV7-2 and TRBJ2-5, with TRBD2 matching over 12 bases. Germline lookup yields CDR1 SGHTA and CDR2 FQGNSA. CDR3 size: 15 residues. V shed 5 bases and J 5 bases; nucleotides not matched to a gene: 6. DNA of the CDR3: TGTGCCAGCAGCATTCTAGCGGGGGGGCCGGAGACCCAGTACTTC. Translating gives CASSILAGGPETQYF.

As to this clonotype: Possible read error: a much larger clone is one base away. Given the absence of the conserved phenylalanine or tryptophan at the CDR3 end, a read error is likely. The chain uses TRBV27 and TRBJ1-5; TRBD1 might be the D (5 bases). The germline CDR1 and CDR2 sequences are MNHEY and SMNVEV (reference sequence). CDR3 length: 14 residues. The V end was cut by 6 bases, the J end by 4 bases, with 13 bases between. The CDR3 sequence is CASSFLGENQPQHL. CDR3 nucleotide sequence: TGTGCCAGCAGCTTCTTAGGGGAAAATCAGCCCCAGCATTTG.

This clonotype was seen just once. Compared with germline, one end of the junction differs, possibly owing to a read error. The chain recombines TRBV2 with TRBJ2-1; TRBD2 matches 11 bases. The CDR3 extends over 14 amino acids. From germline, CDR1 is SNHLY and CDR2 FYNNEI. CDR3 residues: CAVLAGADIGELFF. The CDR3 DNA is TGTGCCGTACTAGCGGGGGCTGACATCGGGGAGCTGTTCTTC.

This clonotype was counted a few times. This chain joins TRBV24-1 and TRBJ2-3; D unresolved. The CDR3 runs 13 residues. Trimming stripped 0 bases from V and 1 base from J, with 1 base between. CDR1 is KGHDR, CDR2 SFDVKD, per germline. Written as DNA, the CDR3 is TGTGCCACCAGTGATTTGGGCACAGATACGCAGTATTTT. This encodes CATSDLGTDTQYF.

The chain has TRBV24-1 and TRBJ2-1; 7 bases line up with TRBD2. In germline, CDR1 is KGHDR, CDR2 SFDVKD. This CDR3 is 14 amino acids long. V was pared by 5 bases and J by 7 bases, with 7 bases of the junction left unmatched. The CDR3 region is CATSGAGVQNEQFF. For the CDR3, the DNA is TGTGCCACCAGTGGGGCGGGAGTGCAAAATGAGCAGTTCTTC.

V gene TRBV20-1 combines with J gene TRBJ1-1; 8 bases agree with TRBD1. The CDR3 length is 15 residues. Germline V CDR1 and CDR2: DFQATT, SNEGSKA (reference sequence). J was trimmed by 5 bases and V by 2 bases; bases with no gene match: 10. Here the CDR3 DNA reads TGCAGTGCTAGACCCCGGACAGGGTGGGGAACTGAAGCTTTCTTT. This encodes CSARPRTGWGTEAFF.

The rearrangement links TRBV6-6 to TRBJ2-7, with 7 bases matching TRBD1. The CDR3 loop spans 14 amino acids. The V segment lost 2 bases and the J segment 2 bases; nucleotides outside the gene matches: 3. Germline CDR1 and CDR2: MNHNY and SVGAGI (reference sequence). CDR3 sequence: CASSYGTDPYEQYF. In DNA form, the CDR3 reads TGTGCCAGCAGTTACGGGACAGACCCCTACGAGCAGTACTTC.

The rearrangement uses TRBV7-8 and TRBJ1-1; tentatively, D is TRBD1 (6 bases). The CDR3 has 13 residues. CDR1 SGHVS and CDR2 FQNEAQ come from the germline V gene. Trimming left V 7 bases short and J 1 base short, with 10 bases between. The CDR3, as DNA: TGTGCCAGCATGGCAGGGGAGAACACTGAAGCTTTCTTT. It encodes CASMAGENTEAFF.

The chain combines TRBV5-1 with TRBJ2-1, with a weak D call TRBD1 (6 bases). V was cut by 3 bases and J by 7 bases, with 17 bases left in between. Germline lookup yields CDR1 SGHRS and CDR2 YFSETQ. The CDR3 spans 15 residues. CDR3 protein: CASSSSPRTDNEQFF. CDR3 DNA: TGCGCCAGCAGCTCTTCGCCCCGGACAGATAATGAGCAGTTCTTC.

The chain uses TRBV10-3 and TRBJ1-2; D unclear. Germline CDR1 ENHRY, CDR2 SYGVKD. V was trimmed by 6 bases and J by 0 bases, leaving 14 bases between them. The CDR3 covers 15 residues. CDR3 residues: CAISPGASANYGYTF. DNA of the CDR3: TGTGCCATCAGCCCCGGCGCCTCAGCTAACTATGGCTACACCTTC.

This clonotype was recorded at least ten times. Possible read error: a much larger clone is one base away. The genes are TRBV20-1 and TRBJ2-7; 7 nucleotides line up with TRBD2. Germline values: CDR1 DFQATT, CDR2 SNEGSKA (reference sequence). This CDR3 is 14 amino acids long. CDR3: CSASETQRGYGQYF. CDR3 coding DNA: TGCAGTGCTAGTGAGACCCAGCGGGGTTACGGGCAGTACTTC.

Details on this clonotype: At one end the junction does not follow the germline gene, possibly because of a read error. This rearrangement joins TRBV7-9 to TRBJ1-1, with a tentative D call TRBD1 (6 bases). The CDR3 is 15 residues long. Per germline, CDR1 SEHNR and CDR2 FQNEAQ (reference sequence). In DNA, the CDR3 is TGCGCCAGCAGCCTCCGGACAGCTCCGAGCACTGAAGCTTTCTTT. This encodes CASSLRTAPSTEAFF.

This chain connects TRBV5-4 to TRBJ1-4; D might be TRBD1 (5 bases). The CDR3 sequence is 15 residues long. CDR1 SGHNT and CDR2 YYREEE come from the germline V gene (reference sequence). The V gene lost 2 bases and the J gene lost 6 bases, with 14 bases spanning the gap. CDR3 coding DNA: TGTGCCAGCAGCTTCGGCGGGGCCTTAGATGAAAAACTGTTTTTT. It codes for CASSFGGALDEKLFF. The variable domain in full, with the rest retrieved from reference TRBV5-4 and TRBJ1-4, is ETGVTQSPTHLIKTRGQQVTLRCSSQSGHNTVSWYQQALGQGPQFIFQYYREEENGRGNFPPRFSGLQFPNYSSELNVNALELDDSALYLCASSFGGALDEKLFFGSGTQLSVL.

Ten or more counts support this clonotype. A much more abundant neighbour one base away suggests this may be a read error. The V call is TRBV7-8, the J call TRBJ2-7; 8 nucleotides agree with TRBD1. CDR1 is SGHVS, CDR2 FQNEAQ, per germline. V dropped 2 bases and J dropped 2; count of bases not matched to a gene: 20. The CDR3 extends over 20 amino acids. CDR3 in amino acids: CASSLYPRDTWTGFAYEQYF. CDR3 coding DNA: TGTGCCAGCAGCTTATACCCCCGAGATACTTGGACAGGGTTTGCCTACGAGCAGTACTTC. Full variable domain (outside the CDR3, taken from reference TRBV7-8 and TRBJ2-7): GAGVSQSPRYKVAKRGQDVALRCDPISGHVSLFWYQQALGQGPEFLTYFQNEAQLDKSGLPSDRFFAERPEGSVSTLKIQRTQQEDSAVYLCASSLYPRDTWTGFAYEQYFGPGTRLTVT.